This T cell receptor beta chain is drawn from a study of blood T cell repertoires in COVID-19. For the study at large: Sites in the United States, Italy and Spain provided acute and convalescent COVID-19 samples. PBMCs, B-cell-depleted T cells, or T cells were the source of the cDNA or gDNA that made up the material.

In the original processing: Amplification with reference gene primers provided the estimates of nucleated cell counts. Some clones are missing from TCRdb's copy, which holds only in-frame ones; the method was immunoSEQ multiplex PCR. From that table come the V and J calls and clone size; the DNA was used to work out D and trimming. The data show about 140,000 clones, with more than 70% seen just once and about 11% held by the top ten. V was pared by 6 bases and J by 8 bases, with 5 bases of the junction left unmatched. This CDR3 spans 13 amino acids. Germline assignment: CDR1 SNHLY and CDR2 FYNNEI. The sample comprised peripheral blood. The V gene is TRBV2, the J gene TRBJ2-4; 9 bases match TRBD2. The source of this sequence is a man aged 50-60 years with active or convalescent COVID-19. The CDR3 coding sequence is TGTGCCAGCAGGGGGACTAGCTTTGACATTCAGTACTTC. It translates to CASRGTSFDIQYF.